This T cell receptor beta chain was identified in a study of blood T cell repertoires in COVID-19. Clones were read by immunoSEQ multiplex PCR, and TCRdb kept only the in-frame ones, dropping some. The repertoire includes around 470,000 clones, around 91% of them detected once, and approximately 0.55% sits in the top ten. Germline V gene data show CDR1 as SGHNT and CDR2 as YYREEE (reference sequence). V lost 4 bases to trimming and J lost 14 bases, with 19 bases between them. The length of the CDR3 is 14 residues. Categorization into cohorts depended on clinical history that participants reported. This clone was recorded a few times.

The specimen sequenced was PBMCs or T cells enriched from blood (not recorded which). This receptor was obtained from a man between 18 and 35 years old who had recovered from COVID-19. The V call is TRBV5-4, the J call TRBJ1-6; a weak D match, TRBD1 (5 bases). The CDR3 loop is CASSAYRPRGTLHF. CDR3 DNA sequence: TGTGCCAGCAGCGCCTACAGGCCCCGTGGAACCCTCCACTTT.